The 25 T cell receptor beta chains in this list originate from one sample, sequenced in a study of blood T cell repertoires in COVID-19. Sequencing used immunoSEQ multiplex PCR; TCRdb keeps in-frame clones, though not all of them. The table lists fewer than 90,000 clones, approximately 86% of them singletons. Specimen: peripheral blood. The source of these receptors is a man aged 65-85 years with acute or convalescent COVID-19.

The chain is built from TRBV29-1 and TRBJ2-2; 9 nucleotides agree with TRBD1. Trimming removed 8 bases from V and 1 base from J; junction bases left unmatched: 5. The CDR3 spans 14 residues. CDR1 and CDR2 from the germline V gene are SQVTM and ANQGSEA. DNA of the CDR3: TGCAGCATATACAGGGGGCAGAACACCGGGGAGCTGTTTTTT. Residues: CSIYRGQNTGELFF.

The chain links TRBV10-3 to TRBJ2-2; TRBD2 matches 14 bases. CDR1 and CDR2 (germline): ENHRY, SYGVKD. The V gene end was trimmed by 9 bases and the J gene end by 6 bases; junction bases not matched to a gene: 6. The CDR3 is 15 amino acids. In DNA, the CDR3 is TGTGCCATTCTCTCGGGACTAGCGGGAGCCGGGGAGCTGTTTTTT. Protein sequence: CAILSGLAGAGELFF.

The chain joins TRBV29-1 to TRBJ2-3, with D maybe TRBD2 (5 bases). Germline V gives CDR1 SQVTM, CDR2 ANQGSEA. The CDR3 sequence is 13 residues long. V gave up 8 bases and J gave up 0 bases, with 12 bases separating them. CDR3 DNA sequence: TGCAGCCTCCTCCGGGGTAGCACAGATACGCAGTATTTT. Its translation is CSLLRGSTDTQYF.

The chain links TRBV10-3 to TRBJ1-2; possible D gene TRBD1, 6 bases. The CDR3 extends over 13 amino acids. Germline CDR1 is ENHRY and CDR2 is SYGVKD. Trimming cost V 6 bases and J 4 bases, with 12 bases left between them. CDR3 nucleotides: TGTGCCATCAGGCCGGACAGATTCTATGGCTACACCTTC. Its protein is CAIRPDRFYGYTF.

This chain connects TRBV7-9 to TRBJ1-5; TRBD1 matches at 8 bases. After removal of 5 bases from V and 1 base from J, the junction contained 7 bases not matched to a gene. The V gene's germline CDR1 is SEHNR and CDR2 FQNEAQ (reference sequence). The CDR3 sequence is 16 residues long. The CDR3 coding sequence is TGTGCCAGCAGCGAAGGACAGGGAGGCAGCAATCAGCCCCAGCATTTT. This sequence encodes CASSEGQGGSNQPQHF.

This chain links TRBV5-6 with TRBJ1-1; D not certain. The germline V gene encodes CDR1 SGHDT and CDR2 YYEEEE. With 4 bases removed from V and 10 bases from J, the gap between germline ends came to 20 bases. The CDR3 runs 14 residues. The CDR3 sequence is CASSVGGIRVPAFF. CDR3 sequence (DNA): TGTGCCAGCAGCGTGGGTGGTATACGGGTCCCAGCTTTCTTT.

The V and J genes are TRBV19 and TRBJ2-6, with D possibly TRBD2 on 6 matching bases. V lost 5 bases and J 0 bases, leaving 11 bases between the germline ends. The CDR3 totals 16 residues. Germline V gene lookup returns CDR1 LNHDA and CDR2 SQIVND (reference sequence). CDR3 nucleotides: TGTGCCAGTAGTTGGGAGGAGAGCTCTGGGGCCAACGTCCTGACTTTC. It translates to CASSWEESSGANVLTF.

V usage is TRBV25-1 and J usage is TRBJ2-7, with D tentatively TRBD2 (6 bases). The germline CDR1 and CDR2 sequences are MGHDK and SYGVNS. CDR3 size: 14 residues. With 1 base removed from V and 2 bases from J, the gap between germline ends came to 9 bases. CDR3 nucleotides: TGTGCCAGCAGTGAATGGGGGGAGACCTACGAGCAGTACTTC. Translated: CASSEWGETYEQYF.

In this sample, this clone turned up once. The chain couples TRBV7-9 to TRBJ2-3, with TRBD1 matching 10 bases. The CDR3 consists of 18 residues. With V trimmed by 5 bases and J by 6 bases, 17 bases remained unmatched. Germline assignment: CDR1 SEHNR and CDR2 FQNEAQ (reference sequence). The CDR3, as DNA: TGTGCCAGCAGCCCGCTGTCCGGGACAGGGGTAGGGAGGGATACGCAGTATTTT. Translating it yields CASSPLSGTGVGRDTQYF.

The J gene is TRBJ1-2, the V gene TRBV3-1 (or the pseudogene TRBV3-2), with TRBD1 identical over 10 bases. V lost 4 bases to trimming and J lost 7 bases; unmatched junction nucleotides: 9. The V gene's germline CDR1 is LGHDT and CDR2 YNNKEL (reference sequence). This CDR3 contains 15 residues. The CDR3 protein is CASSRLTGTGAGYTF. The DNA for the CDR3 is TGTGCCAGCAGCCGACTCACCGGGACAGGGGCTGGCTACACCTTC.

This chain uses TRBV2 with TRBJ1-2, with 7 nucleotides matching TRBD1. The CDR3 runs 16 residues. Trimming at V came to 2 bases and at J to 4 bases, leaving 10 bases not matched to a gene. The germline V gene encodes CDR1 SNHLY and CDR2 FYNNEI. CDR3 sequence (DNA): TGTGCCAGCAGTGAAAATGGTCAGGGGGTAGGCTATGGCTACACCTTC. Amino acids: CASSENGQGVGYGYTF. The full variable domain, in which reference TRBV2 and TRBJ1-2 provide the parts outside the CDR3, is EPEVTQTPSHQVTQMGQEVILRCVPISNHLYFYWYRQILGQKVEFLVSFYNNEISEKSEIFDDQFSVERPDGSNFTLKIRSTKLEDSAMYFCASSENGQGVGYGYTFGSGTRLTVV.

CDR3 bases: TGTGCCAGCAGCTTATTATTGCGGGGCCTCGCCTCTGGAAACACCATATATTTT. Protein: CASSLLLRGLASGNTIYF. This chain connects TRBV7-2 to TRBJ1-3; TRBD1 is a possible D gene (5 bases). The germline V gene has CDR1 SGHTA and CDR2 FQGNSA. The CDR3 has 18 residues. V lost 2 bases and J lost 0, with 17 bases in between.

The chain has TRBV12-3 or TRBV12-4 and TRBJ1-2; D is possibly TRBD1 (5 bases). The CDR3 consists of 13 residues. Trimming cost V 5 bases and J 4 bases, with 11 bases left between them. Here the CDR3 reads CASSQGGGYGYTF. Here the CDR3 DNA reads TGTGCCAGCAGTCAGGGTGGCGGCTATGGCTACACCTTC.

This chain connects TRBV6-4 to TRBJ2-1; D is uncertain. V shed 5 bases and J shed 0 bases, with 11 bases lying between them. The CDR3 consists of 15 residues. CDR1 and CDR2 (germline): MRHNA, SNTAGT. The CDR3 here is CASSRTESSYNEQFF. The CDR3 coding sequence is TGTGCCAGCAGTCGAACAGAGAGCTCCTACAATGAGCAGTTCTTC.

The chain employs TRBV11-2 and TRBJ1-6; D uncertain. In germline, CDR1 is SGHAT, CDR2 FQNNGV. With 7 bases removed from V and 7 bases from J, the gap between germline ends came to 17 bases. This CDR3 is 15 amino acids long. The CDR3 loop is CASTRTEGSNSPLHF. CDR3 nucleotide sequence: TGTGCCAGCACCCGAACCGAGGGCTCAAATTCACCCCTCCACTTT.

The CDR3 coding sequence is TGTGCCAGTAGTAGGACACTTACCCGAGAAGCTTTCTTT. It translates to CASSRTLTREAFF. This chain uses TRBV19 with TRBJ1-1; D perhaps matches TRBD1 (5 bases). CDR3 size: 13 residues. The germline V gene has CDR1 LNHDA and CDR2 SQIVND (reference sequence). V lost 4 bases to trimming and J lost 8 bases, with 14 bases between them. Looking up the rest from reference TRBV19 and TRBJ1-1 gives the full variable domain: DGGITQSPKYLFRKEGQNVTLSCEQNLNHDAMYWYRQDPGQGLRLIYYSQIVNDFQKGDIAEGYSVSREKKESFPLTVTSAQKNPTAFYLCASSRTLTREAFFGQGTRLTVV.

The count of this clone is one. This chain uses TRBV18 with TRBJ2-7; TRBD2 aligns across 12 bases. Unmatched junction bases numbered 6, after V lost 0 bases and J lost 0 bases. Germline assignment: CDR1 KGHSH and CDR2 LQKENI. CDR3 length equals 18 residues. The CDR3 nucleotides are TGTGCCAGCTCACCACCTTGGACTAGCGGGATAAGCTCCTACGAGCAGTACTTC. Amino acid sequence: CASSPPWTSGISSYEQYF.

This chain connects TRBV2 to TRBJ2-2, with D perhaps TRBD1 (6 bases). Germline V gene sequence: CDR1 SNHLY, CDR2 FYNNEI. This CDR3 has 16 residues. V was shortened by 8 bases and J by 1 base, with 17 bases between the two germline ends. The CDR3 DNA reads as TGTGCCAGCCAAAACCACAGGGATGGGAACACCGGGGAGCTGTTTTTT. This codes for CASQNHRDGNTGELFF.

This CDR3 reads CASSRGPLKAFF. CDR3 in DNA: TGTGCCAGTAGTAGGGGCCCCCTGAAAGCTTTCTTT. The rearrangement joins TRBV19 to TRBJ1-1; D possibly corresponds to TRBD1 (5 bases). Germline values: CDR1 LNHDA, CDR2 SQIVND (reference sequence). The CDR3 totals 12 residues. The germline V and J ends were trimmed by 4 bases and 9 bases, with 12 bases remaining between them.

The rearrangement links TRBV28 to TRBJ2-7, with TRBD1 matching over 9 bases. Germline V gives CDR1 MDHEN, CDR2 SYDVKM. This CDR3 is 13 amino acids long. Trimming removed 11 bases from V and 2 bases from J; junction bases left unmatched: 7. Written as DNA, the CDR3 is TGTGCCTCCTGGGGACAGGGAACCTACGAGCAGTACTTC. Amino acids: CASWGQGTYEQYF.

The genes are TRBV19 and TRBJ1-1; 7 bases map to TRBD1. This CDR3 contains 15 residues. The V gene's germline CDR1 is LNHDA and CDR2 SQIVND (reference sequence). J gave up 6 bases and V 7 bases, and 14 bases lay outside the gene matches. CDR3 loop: CASTQVRGYFSEAFF. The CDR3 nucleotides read TGTGCCAGTACCCAAGTCAGGGGGTATTTCTCTGAAGCTTTCTTT.

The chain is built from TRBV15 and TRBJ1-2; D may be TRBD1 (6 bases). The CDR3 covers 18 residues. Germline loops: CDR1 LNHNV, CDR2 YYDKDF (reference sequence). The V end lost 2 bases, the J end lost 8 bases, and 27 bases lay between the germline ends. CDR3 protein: CATSRLKMGRGGDVGYTF. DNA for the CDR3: TGTGCCACCAGCAGACTTAAGATGGGCAGGGGTGGGGACGTGGGCTACACCTTC.

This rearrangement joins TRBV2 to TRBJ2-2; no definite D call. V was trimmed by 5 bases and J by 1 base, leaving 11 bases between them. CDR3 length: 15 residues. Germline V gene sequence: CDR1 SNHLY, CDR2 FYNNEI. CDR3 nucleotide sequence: TGTGCCAGCAGTACCGACATCTTGAACACCGGGGAGCTGTTTTTT. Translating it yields CASSTDILNTGELFF.

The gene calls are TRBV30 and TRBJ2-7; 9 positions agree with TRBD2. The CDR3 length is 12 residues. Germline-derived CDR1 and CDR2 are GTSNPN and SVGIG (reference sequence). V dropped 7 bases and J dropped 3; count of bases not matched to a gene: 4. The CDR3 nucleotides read TGTGCCTACGAGCGGGGGGTCTACGAGCAGTACTTC. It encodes CAYERGVYEQYF.

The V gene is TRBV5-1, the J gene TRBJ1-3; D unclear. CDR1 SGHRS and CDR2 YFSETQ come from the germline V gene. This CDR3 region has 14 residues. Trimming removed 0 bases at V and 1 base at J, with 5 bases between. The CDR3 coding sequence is TGCGCCAGCAGCTTGGGCGGGTCTGGAAACACCATATATTTT. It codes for CASSLGGSGNTIYF.